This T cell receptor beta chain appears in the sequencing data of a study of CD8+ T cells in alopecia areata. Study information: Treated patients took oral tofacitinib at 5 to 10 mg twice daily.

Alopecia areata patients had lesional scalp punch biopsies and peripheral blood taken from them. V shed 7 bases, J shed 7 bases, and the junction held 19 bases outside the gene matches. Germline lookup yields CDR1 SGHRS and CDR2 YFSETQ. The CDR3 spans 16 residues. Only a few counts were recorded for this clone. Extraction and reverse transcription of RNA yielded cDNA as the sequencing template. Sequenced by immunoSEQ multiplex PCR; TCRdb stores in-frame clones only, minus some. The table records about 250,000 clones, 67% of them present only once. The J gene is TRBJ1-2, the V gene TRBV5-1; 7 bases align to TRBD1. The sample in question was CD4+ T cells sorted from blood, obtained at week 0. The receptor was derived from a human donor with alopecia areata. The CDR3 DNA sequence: TGCGCCAGCCAATTTGGAGGGGGCGACGCCTCGGGTGGCTACACCTTC. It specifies CASQFGGGDASGGYTF.